The present TCR beta chain was sequenced within a study of control samples from healthy donors and cancer patients. Profiled with immunoSEQ multiplex PCR; TCRdb holds only in-frame clones, not every one. The sample has about 140,000 clones; approximately 90% are singletons. The V end lost 2 bases, the J end lost 0 bases, and 14 bases lay between the germline ends. Germline CDR1 is MDHEN and CDR2 is SYDVKM. The CDR3 loop spans 17 amino acids. This clonotype was obtained from a woman under 40 in good health. Sequenced sample: blood. This chain connects TRBV28 to TRBJ1-3; weak D call: TRBD1 (6 bases). DNA of the CDR3: TGTGCCAGCAGTTTAGAGACAGGCCTCTTCTCTGGAAACACCATATATTTT. Amino acids: CASSLETGLFSGNTIYF.